The 22 T cell receptor beta chains below come from one sample, sequenced in a study of shared clonotypes between healthy human individuals. Clones were sequenced by immunoSEQ multiplex PCR, and TCRdb holds only the in-frame ones, with some missing. The sample includes 2 million to 2.5 million clones, over 85% of them seen just once. The sequencing sample was made of naive CD4+ T cells from PBMCs. Indicated subset: CD45RA+ positively selected. These receptors were collected from a man aged 18 to 30 in good health. Some clones in this sample may be carry-over from other donors' samples.

The chain combines TRBV9 with TRBJ2-2; maybe TRBD2 (6 bases). V shed 2 bases and J shed 4 bases, with 24 bases lying between them. CDR3 length: 19 residues. Germline CDR1 reads SGDLS; CDR2 reads YYNGEE. The DNA of the CDR3 is TGTGCCAGCAGCGTCCCCGGGACCGGGAGCTTCCGAACCACCGGGGAGCTGTTTTTT. Translation gives CASSVPGTGSFRTTGELFF.

This clone was detected only once. The chain combines TRBV4-2 with TRBJ2-7; TRBD2 matches at 16 bases. This CDR3 has 16 amino acids. The germline V gene encodes CDR1 LGHNA and CDR2 YNFKEQ. V shed 3 bases, J shed 3 bases, and the junction held 2 bases outside the gene matches. The CDR3 region has the DNA TGTGCCAGCAGCCAGGGACTAGCGGGAGGGTACTACGAGCAGTACTTC. Protein: CASSQGLAGGYYEQYF.

The chain carries TRBV28 and TRBJ2-1, with a tentative D call TRBD1 (5 bases). V lost 4 bases and J lost 10, with 11 bases in between. CDR1 MDHEN and CDR2 SYDVKM come from the germline V gene. CDR3 size: 12 residues. The CDR3 nucleotides are TGTGCCAGCAGTTCCACCAAGGGGGAGCAGTTCTTC. This encodes CASSSTKGEQFF.

This clone has only one observation. The chain links TRBV6-6 to TRBJ2-7; 7 bases align to TRBD1. CDR3 length: 12 residues. Germline V gene data show CDR1 as MNHNY and CDR2 as SVGAGI (reference sequence). The V gene end was trimmed by 10 bases and the J gene end by 2 bases; junction bases not matched to a gene: 5. CDR3 sequence: CATSGQPYEQYF. The DNA of the CDR3 is TGTGCCACCTCGGGACAGCCCTACGAGCAGTACTTC.

In regard to this clone: Within the sample, other DNA sequences also encode this same CDR3. This chain links TRBV9 with TRBJ2-2; 7 bases line up with TRBD2. The germline CDR1 and CDR2 sequences are SGDLS and YYNGEE. The CDR3 totals 16 residues. Germline trimming cut 0 bases from V and 2 bases from J; bases unmatched to any gene: 4. For the CDR3, the DNA is TGTGCCAGCAGCGTAGGCCTAGCGGTCAACACCGGGGAGCTGTTTTTT. As protein: CASSVGLAVNTGELFF.

The chain employs TRBV7-9 and TRBJ2-2; no clear D. With 10 bases removed from V and 3 bases from J, the gap between germline ends came to 21 bases. The germline V gene encodes CDR1 SEHNR and CDR2 FQNEAQ (reference sequence). The length of the CDR3 is 16 residues. CDR3 protein: CAIGPKGRADTGELFF. The CDR3 nucleotides read TGTGCCATCGGGCCGAAGGGTCGGGCGGACACCGGGGAGCTGTTTTTT.

The gene calls are TRBV27 and TRBJ2-7; D is unresolved. Germline V gene lookup returns CDR1 MNHEY and CDR2 SMNVEV (reference sequence). The CDR3 has 15 residues. V was trimmed by 0 bases and J by 3 bases, leaving 12 bases between them. CDR3 bases: TGTGCCAGCAGTTTATCGGACCCTTCCTACTACGAGCAGTACTTC. This translates into CASSLSDPSYYEQYF.

This clone appeared once. This chain links TRBV27 with TRBJ2-7, with 10 bases matching TRBD1. The CDR3 is made up of 15 amino acids. Per the germline V gene, CDR1 is MNHEY and CDR2 is SMNVEV (reference sequence). The junction had 4 bases not matched to a gene; V was cut back by 2 bases and J by 3 bases. The CDR3 region is CASSLHRTGGYEQYF. In nucleotides, the CDR3 is TGTGCCAGCAGTTTACATCGGACAGGGGGCTACGAGCAGTACTTC.

The DNA of the CDR3 is TGTGCCAGCAGCCGTACCGGGACAGGCAATCAGCCCCAGCATTTT. Residues: CASSRTGTGNQPQHF. The gene calls are TRBV7-2 and TRBJ1-5, with 7 bases fitting TRBD1. The CDR3 totals 15 residues. CDR1 is SGHTA, CDR2 FQGNSA, per germline. V gave up 5 bases and J gave up 2 bases; unmatched junction bases: 6.

This chain uses TRBV4-1 with TRBJ2-5; 11 bases match TRBD2. The J call is in doubt because the DNA end fits TRBJ2-7 better. The CDR3 has 16 residues. Germline V gene lookup returns CDR1 MGHRA and CDR2 YSYEKL. In DNA form, the CDR3 reads TGCGCCAGCAGCCTCACCGGGACTAGCGGCTCCTACGAGCAGTACTTC. Amino acids: CASSLTGTSGSYEQYF.

A single count supports this clone. The V call is TRBV7-2, the J call TRBJ1-5, with D maybe TRBD1 (6 bases). This CDR3 region has 14 residues. V dropped 3 bases and J dropped 5 bases, with 11 bases sitting between them. From germline, CDR1 is SGHTA and CDR2 FQGNSA. DNA for the CDR3: TGTGCCAGCAGCTTTGGGGGGGCGTATCAGCCCCAGCATTTT. It is translated as CASSFGGAYQPQHF.

This chain joins TRBV27 and TRBJ2-1, with D tentatively TRBD1 or TRBD2 (5 bases each). The ends were cut back, 8 bases at V and 6 bases at J, with 17 bases in the middle. In germline, CDR1 is MNHEY, CDR2 SMNVEV (reference sequence). The CDR3 consists of 14 residues. CDR3 sequence (DNA): TGTGCCAGCTTCGGGGCGAGGGCGGTCAATGAGCAGTTCTTC. As protein: CASFGARAVNEQFF.

The V gene is TRBV7-2, the J gene TRBJ2-5; 7 bases match TRBD1. The V gene end was trimmed by 1 base and the J gene end by 4 bases; junction bases not matched to a gene: 3. This CDR3 has 14 amino acids. Germline assignment: CDR1 SGHTA and CDR2 FQGNSA. Here the CDR3 DNA reads TGTGCCAGCAGCTTAGTGGCAGGGGGAGAGACCCAGTACTTC. It translates to CASSLVAGGETQYF. Full variable domain (missing parts from reference TRBV7-2 and TRBJ2-5): GAGVSQSPSNKVTEKGKDVELRCDPISGHTALYWYRQSLGQGLEFLIYFQGNSAPDKSGLPSDRFSAERTGGSVSTLTIQRTQQEDSAVYLCASSLVAGGETQYFGPGTRLLVL.

The gene calls are TRBV25-1 and TRBJ1-5; possible D gene TRBD1, 6 bases. The germline CDR1 and CDR2 sequences are MGHDK and SYGVNS. CDR3 length: 16 residues. V was cut by 5 bases and J by 3 bases, with 17 bases left in between. This chain's CDR3 is CASSPWGAGDNQPQHF. The CDR3 bases are TGTGCCAGCAGTCCATGGGGGGCAGGCGACAATCAGCCCCAGCATTTT.

The J gene is TRBJ1-3, the V gene TRBV18; the match to TRBD1 covers 7 bases. V lost 4 bases and J lost 0; bases outside the gene matches: 9. The CDR3 extends over 17 amino acids. Germline V gene data show CDR1 as KGHSH and CDR2 as LQKENI. CDR3 DNA sequence: TGTGCCAGCTCACAGGACCCGACAGGGTACTCTGGAAACACCATATATTTT. Translating it yields CASSQDPTGYSGNTIYF.

This rearrangement joins TRBV7-9 to TRBJ1-1; D remains unclear. This CDR3 has 16 amino acids. Trimming left V 5 bases short and J 1 base short, with 17 bases between. The V gene's germline CDR1 is SEHNR and CDR2 FQNEAQ (reference sequence). DNA for the CDR3: TGTGCCAGCAGCCCAAGCGGGCGGGGTCGGAACACTGAAGCTTTCTTT. This sequence encodes CASSPSGRGRNTEAFF.

The chain employs TRBV19 and TRBJ1-1, with 8 bases aligning to TRBD1. The CDR3 is 15 residues long. V shed 7 bases and J 6 bases; nucleotides not matched to a gene: 13. Germline V gene data show CDR1 as LNHDA and CDR2 as SQIVND (reference sequence). CDR3 protein: CASIQFGQGKPEAFF. CDR3 sequence (DNA): TGTGCCAGTATTCAGTTTGGACAGGGTAAGCCTGAAGCTTTCTTT.

Concerning this clone: Other DNA variants within this sample encode the same CDR3. V gene TRBV5-1 combines with J gene TRBJ2-5; D gene unclear. Trimming took 0 bases from V and 5 from J, leaving 5 bases between them. This CDR3 region has 12 residues. CDR1 and CDR2 from the germline V gene are SGHRS and YFSETQ. The DNA for the CDR3 is TGCGCCAGCAGCTTGGACCGGGAGACCCAGTACTTC. This sequence encodes CASSLDRETQYF.

The chain uses TRBV19 and TRBJ2-2; D unresolved. Looked up from germline, CDR1 is LNHDA and CDR2 is SQIVND (reference sequence). V lost 4 bases and J 6 bases, leaving 12 bases between the germline ends. CDR3 length: 14 amino acids. CDR3 loop: CASSRGPHAGELFF. As DNA, the CDR3 is TGTGCCAGTAGTAGGGGTCCCCACGCCGGGGAGCTGTTTTTT. The full variable domain, completed using reference TRBV19 and TRBJ2-2, is DGGITQSPKYLFRKEGQNVTLSCEQNLNHDAMYWYRQDPGQGLRLIYYSQIVNDFQKGDIAEGYSVSREKKESFPLTVTSAQKNPTAFYLCASSRGPHAGELFFGEGSRLTVL.

This clone was found once. CDR3: CAISEPSGSLQLGYEQYF. CDR3 sequence (DNA): TGTGCCATCAGTGAGCCTAGCGGGAGTTTGCAGCTTGGCTACGAGCAGTACTTC. The rearrangement links TRBV10-3 to TRBJ2-5; 10 bases are a match to TRBD2. The J call is uncertain, as TRBJ2-7 better fits the DNA end. The germline gives CDR1 ENHRY, CDR2 SYGVKD. CDR3 length: 18 residues.

V gene TRBV6-5 combines with J gene TRBJ2-5; a possible D gene is TRBD2 (6 bases). CDR1 MNHEY and CDR2 SVGAGI come from the germline V gene. Deletions cut 7 bases from V and 5 bases from J, with 14 bases between. This CDR3 has 13 residues. The CDR3 protein is CASNPGEGETQYF. The CDR3 DNA is TGTGCCAGCAACCCGGGAGAGGGGGAGACCCAGTACTTC.

A word on this clone: This specimen includes other DNA sequences encoding the same CDR3. This chain joins TRBV7-9 and TRBJ1-3, with D possibly being TRBD1 (6 bases). The V gene's germline CDR1 is SEHNR and CDR2 FQNEAQ (reference sequence). CDR3 length: 14 amino acids. Trimming shortened V by 2 bases and J by 2 bases, and 7 bases separated the two germline ends. The CDR3 bases are TGTGCCAGCAGCTTAACAGGGCCTGGAAACACCATATATTTT. Protein product: CASSLTGPGNTIYF.